This entry describes one T cell receptor (beta chain). Its matching antigen is unknown. The V gene's germline CDR1 is MNHEY and CDR2 SVGAGI. Trimming took off 2 bases at V and 6 bases at J, with 10 bases between the two ends. This CDR3 contains 13 residues. Of the isolated RNA, all was reverse transcribed, and so the sequenced material was expressed TCRB transcripts. Only in-frame clones appear in the TCRdb table, and some are missing; sequencing was by immunoSEQ multiplex PCR. This table has 130,000 or so clones, about a tenth appearing once. This record belongs to a study of beta chain features in type 1 diabetes. Background on the study: Healthy donors and patients had similar age, gender and cell yields.

Whole-study results and caveats: PCR, the amplification step, might favor shorter templates, equally in patients and controls.

The chain combines TRBV6-5 with TRBJ1-1; D uncertain. Sequencing was performed on central memory CD4+ T cells from blood. This sequence was found in a woman between 40 and 55 years old in good health. The CDR3 nucleotides read TGTGCCAGCAGTTACGCGCGGGTCTCTGAAGCTTTCTTT. Translating gives CASSYARVSEAFF.